These 20 T cell receptor beta chains were all obtained from the same sample, sequenced in a study of T-cell reconstitution after alpha-beta-depleted transplantation in children. Study-level findings and limits: Newly made T cells mostly supplied T-cell counts and diversity one year after transplant.

What these receptors recognize is not known. The TCRbeta library was prepared with unique molecular identifiers. TCRdb redid the calling of the PCR reads with MiXCR, one entry per CDR3 protein. This sample has 250,000 to 300,000 distinct CDR3 sequences, with just over 7.5% found just once. This specimen was peripheral blood, taken 360 days after TCRalphabeta/CD19-depleted stem cell transplant. The receptors originated from a female patient aged 2 to 10 who had a stem cell transplant for Fanconi anemia, so the T cells may come from the graft donor.

This clonotype appeared many times. The chain combines TRBV29-1 with TRBJ2-7; unclear D gene. The CDR3 consists of 11 residues. Per the germline V gene, CDR1 is SQVTM and CDR2 is ANQGSEA. V was cut by 6 bases and J by 9 bases, with 15 bases left in between. The CDR3 DNA is TGCAGCGTACTGAACTCGGGCGGGCAGTACTTC. Protein sequence: CSVLNSGGQYF.

This clonotype was counted at least ten times. The chain uses TRBV28 and TRBJ2-7, with 9 bases identical to TRBD1. The trim removed 6 bases at V and 6 bases at J, leaving 9 bases unmatched. CDR1 is MDHEN and CDR2 is SYDVKM in the germline V gene. The CDR3 is 14 residues long. In nucleotides, the CDR3 is TGTGCCAGCAGAACAGGGGGCCCCGTTGGCGAGCAGTACTTC. Translation gives CASRTGGPVGEQYF.

This clonotype was counted a few times. This rearrangement joins TRBV18 to TRBJ1-1; no firm D call. CDR1 and CDR2 from the germline V gene are KGHSH and LQKENI. Trimming removed 3 bases from V and 5 bases from J, with 7 bases in between. The CDR3 sequence is 12 residues long. The CDR3 loop reads CASSPVDTEAFF. The DNA for the CDR3 is TGTGCCAGCTCACCTGTTGATACTGAAGCTTTCTTT.

This clonotype was observed many times. The chain is built from TRBV4-2 and TRBJ1-2; perhaps TRBD1 as D (6 bases). The CDR3 is 15 amino acids. V lost 3 bases, J lost 4 bases, and 15 bases lay in between. CDR1 and CDR2 from the germline V gene are LGHNA and YNFKEQ. The DNA of the CDR3 is TGTGCCAGCAGCCAGAATGGGGCAGGGGTCTATGGCTACACCTTC. Translating it yields CASSQNGAGVYGYTF.

Many counts were recorded for this clonotype. The J gene is TRBJ2-7, the V gene TRBV5-6; D perhaps matches TRBD1 (6 bases). Germline CDR1 and CDR2: SGHDT and YYEEEE. V was shortened by 2 bases and J by 0 bases, with 12 bases between the two germline ends. CDR3 length equals 15 residues. In DNA, the CDR3 is TGTGCCAGCAGCTTTACGGGACATTTCTCCTACGAGCAGTACTTC. Amino acid sequence: CASSFTGHFSYEQYF.

Many counts were recorded for this clonotype. The J gene is TRBJ2-7, the V gene TRBV12-3 or TRBV12-4, with D uncertain. Trimming left V 5 bases short and J 2 bases short, with 7 bases between. This CDR3 region has 12 residues. CDR3 DNA sequence: TGTGCCAGCAGTCCAACCACCTACGAGCAGTACTTC. Protein product: CASSPTTYEQYF.

This clonotype was seen at least ten times. The chain employs TRBV11-2 and TRBJ2-1; no clear D. V shed 3 bases and J shed 10 bases, with 19 bases lying between them. The CDR3 length is 15 residues. Germline V gene sequence: CDR1 SGHAT, CDR2 FQNNGV. The CDR3 reads CASSFTGPISSEQFF. CDR3 nucleotides: TGTGCCAGCAGCTTCACCGGCCCCATTAGTTCCGAGCAGTTCTTC.

This clonotype showed up many times. The chain recombines TRBV5-1 with TRBJ1-4; a possible D gene is TRBD1 (5 bases). V dropped 4 bases and J dropped 7 bases, with 17 bases sitting between them. In germline, CDR1 is SGHRS, CDR2 YFSETQ. This CDR3 spans 15 amino acids. Written as DNA, the CDR3 is TGCGCCAGCAGCCTCCTGACACCGAGGGGTGAAAAACTGTTTTTT. It yields the protein CASSLLTPRGEKLFF.

This clonotype was counted ten times or more. This chain uses TRBV10-3 with TRBJ2-1, with D possibly TRBD2 on 6 matching bases. V was pared by 7 bases and J by 4 bases, with 11 bases between. Germline CDR1 ENHRY, CDR2 SYGVKD. CDR3 length: 13 amino acids. CDR3 sequence (DNA): TGTGCCATCAAGGACGGGGGATACAATGAGCAGTTCTTC. It encodes CAIKDGGYNEQFF.

Many counts were recorded for this clonotype. The V and J genes are TRBV15 and TRBJ1-1, with D unclear. V dropped 3 bases and J dropped 9 bases, with 14 bases sitting between them. The CDR3 totals 13 residues. The germline V gene has CDR1 LNHNV and CDR2 YYDKDF (reference sequence). The CDR3 DNA sequence: TGTGCCACCAGCAGTCAAGGACGCGTAAAAGCTTTCTTT. This codes for CATSSQGRVKAFF.

This clonotype came up many times. The V and J genes are TRBV12-3 or TRBV12-4 and TRBJ2-7; 10 nucleotides align to TRBD2. The CDR3 is 16 residues long. V lost 2 bases to trimming and J lost 5 bases; unmatched junction nucleotides: 9. CDR3 nucleotides: TGTGCCAGCAGTTTATGGGTGGGGCTAGCGGGAGACGAGCAGTACTTC. This gives the protein CASSLWVGLAGDEQYF.

This clonotype was detected ten times or more. The chain employs TRBV28 and TRBJ1-5, with 7 bases matching TRBD1. The V and J ends lost 4 bases and 7 bases, in that order; junction bases with no gene match: 10. The CDR3 has 15 amino acids. From germline, CDR1 is MDHEN and CDR2 SYDVKM. The CDR3 DNA sequence: TGTGCCAGCAGTTCCTTCCGACAGGGAGGCCAGCCCCAGCATTTT. Translation gives CASSSFRQGGQPQHF.

This clonotype was observed many times. The chain joins TRBV10-3 to TRBJ2-3, with TRBD1 identical over 8 bases. The CDR3 sequence is 17 residues long. In germline, CDR1 is ENHRY, CDR2 SYGVKD. The J segment lost 1 base and the V segment lost 0 bases, leaving 6 bases of the junction unmatched. This CDR3 reads CAISESSWTGRTDTQYF. The CDR3 bases are TGTGCCATCAGTGAGTCGTCTTGGACAGGGCGCACAGATACGCAGTATTTT.

This clonotype was detected a few times. The chain combines TRBV28 with TRBJ2-3; D not resolved. The CDR3 consists of 12 residues. Germline-derived CDR1 and CDR2 are MDHEN and SYDVKM. V was clipped by 3 bases and J by 5 bases, with 6 bases between them. CDR3 nucleotides: TGTGCCAGCAGTTTGTGGAGAGATACGCAGTATTTT. This translates into CASSLWRDTQYF.

Notes on this clonotype: With a much larger clone just one base away, this may be a read error. This chain joins TRBV5-1 and TRBJ1-3; D ambiguous. The V and J ends lost 1 base and 0 bases respectively, with 5 bases between them. This CDR3 region has 14 residues. The germline CDR1 and CDR2 sequences are SGHRS and YFSETQ. In DNA form, the CDR3 reads TGCGCCAGCAGCTTGACGGGCTCTGGAAACACCATATATTTT. Amino acids: CASSLTGSGNTIYF.

This clonotype showed up just a few times. V gene TRBV3-1 combines with J gene TRBJ2-7; 7 bases match TRBD1. Germline V gene lookup returns CDR1 LGHDT and CDR2 YNNKEL (reference sequence). V was pared by 5 bases and J by 4 bases, with 8 bases of the junction left unmatched. CDR3 length equals 14 residues. CDR3 nucleotide sequence: TGTGCCAGCAGCAAGATAGGGGGCCGGTACGAGCAGTACTTC. Protein product: CASSKIGGRYEQYF.

This clonotype was seen ten or more times. The chain is built from TRBV4-3 and TRBJ2-6; D is unclear. In germline, CDR1 is LGHNA, CDR2 YSLEER. This CDR3 spans 16 amino acids. V lost 0 bases and J lost 4, with 10 bases in between. DNA for the CDR3: TGCGCCAGCAGCCAAGATCTAGGCTCCGGGGCCAACGTCCTGACTTTC. Its protein product is CASSQDLGSGANVLTF.

This clonotype was recorded at least ten times. The chain has TRBV12-3 or TRBV12-4 and TRBJ2-3, with D possibly matching TRBD1 (6 bases). The CDR3 runs 16 residues. V dropped 1 base and J dropped 3 bases, with 14 bases sitting between them. This chain's CDR3 is CASSLGVGQGTDTQYF. The CDR3 nucleotides are TGTGCCAGCAGTTTAGGGGTTGGGCAGGGGACAGATACGCAGTATTTT.

This clonotype appeared many times. The gene calls are TRBV7-2 and TRBJ2-3; D uncertain. The V end lost 5 bases, the J end lost 0 bases, and 6 bases lay between the germline ends. In germline, CDR1 is SGHTA, CDR2 FQGNSA. The CDR3 contains 13 residues. The CDR3 loop is CASSIVSTDTQYF. The CDR3, as DNA: TGTGCCAGCAGCATTGTTAGCACAGATACGCAGTATTTT.

This clonotype was counted ten times or more. V gene TRBV4-3 combines with J gene TRBJ1-4; 8 nucleotides align to TRBD1. The CDR3 is 15 residues long. Per germline, CDR1 LGHNA and CDR2 YSLEER. Trimming cost V 3 bases and J 7 bases; bases outside gene matches: 7. The CDR3 reads CASSHRGTGGEKLFF. CDR3 sequence (DNA): TGCGCCAGCAGCCACAGGGGGACAGGTGGTGAAAAACTGTTTTTT.